This entry lists 28 T cell receptor beta chains sequenced from one sample in a study of long-term antiretroviral therapy in people with HIV. Runs used v3.0 of the immunoSEQ assay and were done at survey level. The protocol was immunoSEQ multiplex PCR, while the TCRdb copy is restricted to in-frame clones and leaves out a portion. The table has over 35,000 clones, roughly 78% seen once. Sequencing was performed on unsorted PBMCs, taken 3.4 years after starting antiretroviral therapy. Every receptor here comes from a man aged 25 to 45 with HIV.

V gene TRBV9 combines with J gene TRBJ1-4, with 7 positions matching TRBD1. V lost 4 bases to trimming and J lost 8 bases; unmatched junction nucleotides: 8. This CDR3 contains 14 residues. The germline CDR1 and CDR2 sequences are SGDLS and YYNGEE. CDR3 sequence: CASSLGNRGEKLFF. In nucleotides, the CDR3 is TGTGCCAGCAGCCTAGGGAACAGGGGCGAAAAACTGTTTTTT.

This clone was observed a few times. V gene TRBV7-2 combines with J gene TRBJ1-5, with D unclear. CDR1 and CDR2 from the germline V gene are SGHTA and FQGNSA. Trimming cost V 1 base and J 0 bases, with 4 bases left between them. This CDR3 contains 14 residues. For the CDR3, the DNA is TGTGCCAGCAGCTTAGTAGGTAGCAATCAGCCCCAGCATTTT. Translation: CASSLVGSNQPQHF.

The chain is built from TRBV14 and TRBJ1-1; D is unresolved. The CDR3 is 15 amino acids. Germline V CDR1 and CDR2: SGHDN, FVKESK. The V end was cut by 4 bases, the J end by 7 bases, with 19 bases between. The CDR3 DNA reads TGTGCCAGCAGCCCTGGTACTATGGGGAGAGGTGAAGCTTTCTTT. It specifies CASSPGTMGRGEAFF.

The genes are TRBV30 and TRBJ2-7; 7 bases are shared with TRBD1. The CDR3 is 14 amino acids. Germline V gene sequence: CDR1 GTSNPN, CDR2 SVGIG (reference sequence). The junction had 6 bases not matched to a gene; V was cut back by 2 bases and J by 2 bases. The CDR3 DNA follows: TGTGCCTGGAGTTCCCAGGGGGTGCCCTACGAGCAGTACTTC. Amino acid sequence: CAWSSQGVPYEQYF.

The V and J genes are TRBV5-1 and TRBJ2-2; 11 bases are a match to TRBD2. The ends lost 3 bases at V and 2 bases at J; junction bases unmatched: 3. CDR3 length equals 16 residues. The germline V gene has CDR1 SGHRS and CDR2 YFSETQ. CDR3 sequence: CASSSTSGANTGELFF. The CDR3, as DNA: TGCGCCAGCAGCTCGACTAGCGGGGCAAACACCGGGGAGCTGTTTTTT.

The V and J genes are TRBV11-2 and TRBJ1-1; D gene unclear. The CDR3 totals 14 residues. The V end lost 1 base, the J end lost 8 bases, and 14 bases lay between the germline ends. The germline CDR1 and CDR2 sequences are SGHAT and FQNNGV. For the CDR3, the DNA is TGTGCCAGCAGCTTAGTTGTATCGTCTTCCGAAGCTTTCTTT. This translates into CASSLVVSSSEAFF. Complete variable domain (other parts from reference TRBV11-2 and TRBJ1-1): EAGVAQSPRYKIIEKRQSVAFWCNPISGHATLYWYQQILGQGPKLLIQFQNNGVVDDSQLPKDRFSAERLKGVDSTLKIQPAKLEDSAVYLCASSLVVSSSEAFFGQGTRLTVV.

This chain joins TRBV11-2 and TRBJ2-7; 10 nucleotides match TRBD2. CDR3 length: 13 residues. CDR1 is SGHAT and CDR2 is FQNNGV in the germline V gene. The trim removed 1 base at V and 7 bases at J, leaving 1 base unmatched. CDR3 region: CASSLGLAGEQYF. The CDR3 nucleotides are TGTGCCAGCAGCTTAGGACTAGCGGGTGAGCAGTACTTC.

This clone was counted only a few times. The gene calls are TRBV7-2 and TRBJ2-1, with a tentative D call TRBD2 (5 bases). The V end was cut by 5 bases, the J end by 1 base, with 18 bases between. The CDR3 runs to 17 residues. From germline, CDR1 is SGHTA and CDR2 FQGNSA. CDR3 in amino acids: CASSTRWALPSYNEQFF. The CDR3 nucleotides read TGTGCCAGCAGCACTAGGTGGGCACTTCCTTCCTACAATGAGCAGTTCTTC. The complete variable domain, with remaining parts taken from reference TRBV7-2 and TRBJ2-1, reads GAGVSQSPSNKVTEKGKDVELRCDPISGHTALYWYRQSLGQGLEFLIYFQGNSAPDKSGLPSDRFSAERTGGSVSTLTIQRTQQEDSAVYLCASSTRWALPSYNEQFFGPGTRLTVL.

The chain recombines TRBV27 with TRBJ2-1; D call uncertain. This CDR3 is built from 12 residues. Germline CDR1 and CDR2: MNHEY and SMNVEV (reference sequence). Trimming took off 6 bases at V and 4 bases at J, with 7 bases between the two ends. CDR3: CASRDIYNEQFF. CDR3 sequence (DNA): TGTGCCAGCAGGGATATTTACAATGAGCAGTTCTTC.

This rearrangement joins TRBV9 to TRBJ1-1; unclear D gene. The CDR3 is 14 amino acids. V was cut by 3 bases and J by 1 base, with 10 bases left in between. Germline V gene data show CDR1 as SGDLS and CDR2 as YYNGEE. In DNA, the CDR3 is TGTGCCAGCAGCGGGCCGGGAGAGAACACTGAAGCTTTCTTT. This gives the protein CASSGPGENTEAFF.

This chain uses TRBV18 with TRBJ1-1; 7 bases are a match to TRBD1. Trimming cost V 4 bases and J 5 bases; bases outside gene matches: 10. The CDR3 is 15 residues long. CDR1 is KGHSH, CDR2 LQKENI, per germline. The CDR3 protein is CASSLQGEGVTEAFF. CDR3 sequence (DNA): TGTGCCAGCTCACTCCAGGGGGAGGGCGTAACTGAAGCTTTCTTT.

The rearrangement uses TRBV9 and TRBJ2-3; D is perhaps TRBD1 or TRBD2 (6 bases each). V was shortened by 2 bases and J by 2 bases, with 9 bases between the two germline ends. The germline V gene encodes CDR1 SGDLS and CDR2 YYNGEE. This CDR3 is 14 amino acids long. CDR3 in amino acids: CASSVGGDTDTQYF. CDR3 coding DNA: TGTGCCAGCAGCGTCGGGGGCGACACAGATACGCAGTATTTT.

This rearrangement joins TRBV13 to TRBJ2-1; tentatively, D is TRBD2 (6 bases). V lost 0 bases and J 7 bases, leaving 16 bases between the germline ends. CDR3 length: 16 residues. In germline, CDR1 is PRHDT, CDR2 FYEKMQ (reference sequence). The CDR3, as DNA: TGTGCCAGCAGCTTAGGAGGGCCTAGCGTAAGTAATGAGCAGTTCTTC. It translates to CASSLGGPSVSNEQFF.

The V gene is TRBV9, the J gene TRBJ2-1; unclear D gene. The germline CDR1 and CDR2 sequences are SGDLS and YYNGEE. The V end lost 0 bases, the J end lost 0 bases, and 10 bases lay between the germline ends. The CDR3 has 16 amino acids. The CDR3 region is CASSVVAHRSYNEQFF. DNA of the CDR3: TGTGCCAGCAGCGTAGTGGCTCATCGCTCCTACAATGAGCAGTTCTTC.

The V and J genes are TRBV11-2 and TRBJ2-1; D is possibly TRBD2 (5 bases). CDR1 and CDR2 from the germline V gene are SGHAT and FQNNGV. The ends were cut back, 0 bases at V and 8 bases at J, with 14 bases in the middle. The CDR3 loop spans 15 amino acids. The CDR3, as DNA: TGTGCCAGCAGCTTAGATCGGATTAGCGTTGATGAGCAGTTCTTC. It codes for CASSLDRISVDEQFF.

V usage is TRBV27 and J usage is TRBJ1-2; tentatively, D is TRBD1 (6 bases). Germline V gene sequence: CDR1 MNHEY, CDR2 SMNVEV (reference sequence). V dropped 5 bases and J dropped 8 bases, with 27 bases sitting between them. CDR3 length: 17 amino acids. CDR3 nucleotide sequence: TGTGCCAGCAGTCCCCGTCCGGGGGGGCTTTTGGCGCGAGGCTACACCTTC. Its translation is CASSPRPGGLLARGYTF.

The V call is TRBV18, the J call TRBJ2-7; D may be TRBD2 (5 bases). The CDR3 consists of 14 residues. CDR1 and CDR2 (germline): KGHSH, LQKENI. Trimming took off 0 bases at V and 3 bases at J, with 9 bases between the two ends. CDR3 in amino acids: CASSPPVEVYEQYF. CDR3 in DNA: TGTGCCAGCTCACCACCGGTGGAGGTCTACGAGCAGTACTTC.

In nucleotides, the CDR3 is TGCGCCAGCAGCCCGGGGGGCAGGAGCTTTTCCTACGAGCAGTACTTC. Translation: CASSPGGRSFSYEQYF. V gene TRBV5-1 combines with J gene TRBJ2-7; maybe TRBD2 (7 bases). V lost 4 bases and J lost 1, with 18 bases in between. CDR1 and CDR2 (germline): SGHRS, YFSETQ. This CDR3 has 16 residues. Complete variable domain (other parts from reference TRBV5-1 and TRBJ2-7): KAGVTQTPRYLIKTRGQQVTLSCSPISGHRSVSWYQQTPGQGLQFLFEYFSETQRNKGNFPGRFSGRQFSNSRSEMNVSTLELGDSALYLCASSPGGRSFSYEQYFGPGTRLTVT.

The DNA for the CDR3 is TGTGCCAGCAGCTTAATACAGGGGGCAGCTTTCTTT. Translation: CASSLIQGAAFF. The V and J genes are TRBV7-9 and TRBJ1-1, with 9 nucleotides matching TRBD1. This CDR3 is 12 amino acids long. CDR1 and CDR2 from the germline V gene are SEHNR and FQNEAQ (reference sequence). The trim removed 2 bases at V and 10 bases at J, leaving 2 bases unmatched. The full variable domain, with the rest looked up from reference TRBV7-9 and TRBJ1-1, is DTGVSQNPRHKITKRGQNVTFRCDPISEHNRLYWYRQTLGQGPEFLTYFQNEAQLEKSRLLSDRFSAERPKGSFSTLEIQRTEQGDSAMYLCASSLIQGAAFFGQGTRLTVV.

V gene TRBV27 combines with J gene TRBJ1-1, with D possibly matching TRBD1 (5 bases). The V and J ends lost 3 bases and 1 base respectively, with 6 bases between them. CDR1 and CDR2 from the germline V gene are MNHEY and SMNVEV (reference sequence). There are 13 residues in the CDR3. CDR3 sequence: CASSLGENTEAFF. The CDR3 nucleotides read TGTGCCAGCAGTTTGGGGGAGAACACTGAAGCTTTCTTT.

V is TRBV7-9 and J is TRBJ2-3; TRBD1 matches at 8 bases. The CDR3 sequence is 17 residues long. The germline V gene encodes CDR1 SEHNR and CDR2 FQNEAQ (reference sequence). Trimming at V came to 1 base and at J to 3 bases, leaving 9 bases not matched to a gene. The CDR3, as DNA: TGTGCCAGCAGCTTAGGAAGGGGGAACAGGGGGACAGATACGCAGTATTTT. Amino acids: CASSLGRGNRGTDTQYF.

This chain links TRBV5-1 with TRBJ2-6; tentatively, D is TRBD1 (5 bases). The length of the CDR3 is 15 residues. V was trimmed by 0 bases and J by 2 bases, leaving 6 bases between them. Germline CDR1 reads SGHRS; CDR2 reads YFSETQ. The CDR3 here is CASSLAQAGANVLTF. The DNA of the CDR3 is TGCGCCAGCAGCTTGGCACAGGCTGGGGCCAACGTCCTGACTTTC.

The chain has TRBV6-5 and TRBJ2-7; a possible D gene is TRBD1 (6 bases). Germline V gene sequence: CDR1 MNHEY, CDR2 SVGAGI. V gave up 5 bases and J gave up 2 bases, with 10 bases separating them. The CDR3 sequence is 13 residues long. The chain's CDR3 is CASSTGQTYEQYF. As DNA, the CDR3 is TGTGCCAGCAGTACTGGACAGACCTACGAGCAGTACTTC.

V and J are TRBV6-6 and TRBJ1-2; D uncertain. Germline assignment: CDR1 MNHNY and CDR2 SVGAGI (reference sequence). The germline V and J ends were trimmed by 8 bases and 5 bases, with 21 bases remaining between them. This CDR3 is built from 15 residues. CDR3 coding DNA: TGTGCCAGCTCGGATCCCGATGGCGGGGATTATGGCTACACCTTC. Protein: CASSDPDGGDYGYTF.

This chain connects TRBV5-1 to TRBJ2-1; 7 nucleotides agree with TRBD1. This CDR3 is built from 15 residues. V lost 0 bases, J lost 2 bases, and 2 bases stayed unmatched. Germline V gene lookup returns CDR1 SGHRS and CDR2 YFSETQ. CDR3 loop: CASSLAGQTYNEQFF. CDR3 DNA: TGCGCCAGCAGCTTGGCGGGACAGACCTACAATGAGCAGTTCTTC.

This clone was seen a single time. The J gene is TRBJ2-7, the V gene TRBV6-5, with D tentatively TRBD2 (5 bases). CDR1 and CDR2 from the germline V gene are MNHEY and SVGAGI. V lost 8 bases and J lost 2, with 16 bases in between. CDR3 length equals 14 residues. Here the CDR3 reads CASRKERATYEQYF. CDR3 nucleotides: TGTGCCAGCCGAAAGGAGAGGGCTACCTACGAGCAGTACTTC.

The chain employs TRBV15 and TRBJ1-1; 8 bases line up with TRBD1. Germline V lookup: CDR1 LNHNV, CDR2 YYDKDF (reference sequence). J lost 11 bases, V lost 0 bases, and 8 bases had no gene match. This CDR3 region has 14 residues. The DNA of the CDR3 is TGTGCCACCAGCAGAGAATATTCACAGGGGGTTGCTTTCTTT. Its translation: CATSREYSQGVAFF.

In its sample, this clone was seen once. The gene calls are TRBV18 and TRBJ2-7; 9 nucleotides align to TRBD2. CDR1 KGHSH and CDR2 LQKENI come from the germline V gene. Losses at the gene ends were 4 bases for V and 2 bases for J; bases not matched to a gene: 9. CDR3 length equals 16 residues. The CDR3 DNA reads as TGTGCCAGCTCACTAAAGGGACTAGCTGCGACCTACGAGCAGTACTTC. It specifies CASSLKGLAATYEQYF.